The 13 T cell receptor beta chains below come from one sample, sequenced in a study of T cell repertoires in cytomegalovirus infection. Their specific antigens are unknown. Each CDR3 protein gets one entry after TCRdb re-called the reads with MiXCR. The table shows about 740,000 distinct CDR3 sequences, with around 35% occurring only once. The specimen was cultured PBMCs, collected from culture after CMV antigen stimulation. The receptor set was obtained from a human donor in good health (CMV status not recorded). Some clones in this sample may be carry-over from other donors' samples.

The chain combines TRBV7-2 with TRBJ2-1; D not certain. Trimming shortened V by 2 bases and J by 6 bases, and 11 bases separated the two germline ends. Per germline, CDR1 SGHTA and CDR2 FQGNSA. This CDR3 is built from 14 residues. The CDR3: CASSLTPTPNEQFF. The DNA for the CDR3 is TGTGCCAGCAGCTTAACTCCTACACCCAATGAGCAGTTCTTC.

The chain is built from TRBV2 and TRBJ1-4; TRBD1 agrees at 9 bases. The germline gives CDR1 SNHLY, CDR2 FYNNEI. J gave up 8 bases and V 6 bases, and 7 bases lay outside the gene matches. This CDR3 comprises 14 residues. The CDR3 is CASRFRTGEEKLFF. In DNA, the CDR3 is TGTGCCAGCAGATTCCGGACAGGGGAAGAAAAACTGTTTTTT.

This clonotype was recorded a few times. This chain joins TRBV7-2 and TRBJ2-4; D perhaps matches TRBD1 (6 bases). The germline V gene encodes CDR1 SGHTA and CDR2 FQGNSA. This CDR3 is 14 amino acids long. Deletions cut 2 bases from V and 8 bases from J, with 13 bases between. CDR3 nucleotides: TGTGCCAGCAGCTTATCAGGGGCGGACGACATTCAGTACTTC. Its protein product is CASSLSGADDIQYF.

This clonotype was found once. J is TRBJ2-1 and V is TRBV10-3, with D maybe TRBD2 (5 bases). From germline, CDR1 is ENHRY and CDR2 SYGVKD. Trimming removed 5 bases at V and 10 bases at J, with 12 bases between. The CDR3 spans 12 residues. This CDR3 reads CAISSLGREQFF. CDR3 coding DNA: TGTGCCATCAGTTCACTAGGCAGGGAGCAGTTCTTC.

This clonotype appeared a few times. The chain employs TRBV7-9 and TRBJ2-1; maybe TRBD1 (5 bases). The length of the CDR3 is 15 residues. The V gene lost 1 base and the J gene lost 3 bases, with 10 bases spanning the gap. CDR1 is SEHNR and CDR2 is FQNEAQ in the germline V gene (reference sequence). CDR3 coding DNA: TGTGCCAGCAGCTTAGGGTTAGGGGACTACAATGAGCAGTTCTTC. Amino acid sequence: CASSLGLGDYNEQFF. The entire variable domain, with the rest obtained from reference TRBV7-9 and TRBJ2-1, is as follows: DTGVSQNPRHKITKRGQNVTFRCDPISEHNRLYWYRQTLGQGPEFLTYFQNEAQLEKSRLLSDRFSAERPKGSFSTLEIQRTEQGDSAMYLCASSLGLGDYNEQFFGPGTRLTVL.

This chain joins TRBV2 and TRBJ1-2; 9 bases match TRBD1. After removal of 6 bases from V and 0 bases from J, the junction contained 5 bases not matched to a gene. This CDR3 region has 15 residues. Germline V gives CDR1 SNHLY, CDR2 FYNNEI. CDR3 sequence reads: CASRDRDRANYGYTF. For the CDR3, the DNA is TGTGCCAGCAGGGATAGGGACAGGGCTAACTATGGCTACACCTTC. Complete variable domain (other parts from reference TRBV2 and TRBJ1-2): EPEVTQTPSHQVTQMGQEVILRCVPISNHLYFYWYRQILGQKVEFLVSFYNNEISEKSEIFDDQFSVERPDGSNFTLKIRSTKLEDSAMYFCASRDRDRANYGYTFGSGTRLTVV.

This chain joins TRBV7-9 and TRBJ2-3, with D possibly TRBD1 on 6 matching bases. The V end lost 5 bases, the J end lost 2 bases, and 14 bases lay between the germline ends. Germline V gene data show CDR1 as SEHNR and CDR2 as FQNEAQ (reference sequence). CDR3 length equals 15 residues. The CDR3 here is CASSPGDTSTDTQYF. The CDR3 nucleotides read TGTGCCAGCAGCCCCGGGGACACATCCACAGATACGCAGTATTTT.

The V and J genes are TRBV12-5 and TRBJ2-1; D not certain. V lost 1 base and J 9 bases, leaving 10 bases between the germline ends. Germline CDR1 LGHNT, CDR2 FRNRAP. There are 13 residues in the CDR3. The CDR3 spells CASGLDPWGEQFF. In DNA form, the CDR3 reads TGTGCTAGTGGTTTGGACCCCTGGGGTGAGCAGTTCTTC. The variable domain in full, with the rest retrieved from reference TRBV12-5 and TRBJ2-1, is DARVTQTPRHKVTEMGQEVTMRCQPILGHNTVFWYRQTMMQGLELLAYFRNRAPLDDSGMPKDRFSAEMPDATLATLKIQPSEPRDSAVYFCASGLDPWGEQFFGPGTRLTVL.

This clonotype was observed a few times. This rearrangement joins TRBV10-3 to TRBJ2-1; 7 bases map to TRBD2. The V segment lost 0 bases and the J segment 6 bases; nucleotides outside the gene matches: 8. This CDR3 spans 16 amino acids. Germline values: CDR1 ENHRY, CDR2 SYGVKD. DNA for the CDR3: TGTGCCATCAGTGAGTCGCTAGGGAGGGGTTCCAATGAGCAGTTCTTC. Residues: CAISESLGRGSNEQFF.

The V gene is TRBV7-8, the J gene TRBJ1-6, with TRBD1 identical over 7 bases. The CDR3 consists of 16 residues. With V trimmed by 5 bases and J by 4 bases, 8 bases remained unmatched. Germline CDR1 reads SGHVS; CDR2 reads FQNEAQ. The CDR3 DNA is TGTGCCAGCAGCCTATGGGACAGCTATTATAATTCACCCCTCCACTTT. Its translation is CASSLWDSYYNSPLHF.

This clonotype was counted ten times or more. The chain carries TRBV7-2 and TRBJ1-5; D call uncertain. The CDR3 spans 13 residues. Germline assignment: CDR1 SGHTA and CDR2 FQGNSA. Trimming left V 5 bases short and J 5 bases short, with 10 bases between. The CDR3 DNA follows: TGTGCCAGCAGCCGAGACGTGGATCAGCCCCAGCATTTT. Residues: CASSRDVDQPQHF.

This clonotype was seen a few times. The chain has TRBV6-2 or TRBV6-3 and TRBJ1-4, with TRBD1 as a possible D gene (6 bases). V was shortened by 7 bases and J by 10 bases, with 16 bases between the two germline ends. The germline gives CDR1 MNHEY, CDR2 SVGEGT. The CDR3 runs 13 residues. DNA of the CDR3: TGTGCCAGCAATTGGCAGGGGTTGGGAAAACTGTTTTTT. Translating gives CASNWQGLGKLFF.

This chain links TRBV19 with TRBJ1-2, with 11 bases matching TRBD1. V dropped 3 bases and J dropped 2; count of bases not matched to a gene: 8. The CDR3 contains 17 residues. Germline CDR1 LNHDA, CDR2 SQIVND (reference sequence). Here the CDR3 DNA reads TGTGCCAGTAGTATCGGACAGGGGGCGAAGGCAAACTATGGCTACACCTTC. It is translated as CASSIGQGAKANYGYTF.